Listed here is a single T cell receptor beta chain. By sample share, this clone is medium-sized (0.01 to 0.1%). Which antigen it targets is not known. The record has no base qualities; no much larger clone is one base away. The data derive from a study of T cell responses to AZD1222 COVID-19 vaccine (dated by TCRdb to about 2021). Regarding the complete study: AZD1222 recipients given second doses at about 4 weeks or at about 12 weeks were pooled, since spike-specific TCR depth and breadth were not found to differ between the two schedules. A total of approximately 230 trial participants underwent TCR sequencing, of whom 207 received two doses of AZD1222 and about 26 received two doses of the MenACWY control vaccine. Enrollment into the trials was organized by age into subgroups of 18-55, 56-69 and 70-plus years, and those subgroups contained approximately 160, 26 and 62 TCR-sequenced participants, respectively. Study-wide findings and limitations: CD4 TCRs associated with the vaccine covered the entire spike protein, and the dominant responses were in regions 160-218 and 743-854. Conclusions about previously exposed vaccinees were limited because only 6 or 7 AZD1222 recipients were SARS-CoV-2 seropositive at baseline. The 56-69-year group was small, and its depth increase did not reach significance, likely because of low power. Epitopes outside the regions mutated in the B.1.351 and B.1.1.7 variants were reportedly recognized by nearly half of the unique spike-specific TCRs. Participants were mostly white British and included more females than males, and it was suggested by the authors that clonal diversity may have been underestimated. Because no day 14 peak-response samples were available, repertoires were characterized only after the peak T cell response. After two AZD1222 doses, both the breadth and the depth of spike-specific TCRs were significantly higher than at day 0 and than in MenACWY recipients.

The time point label corresponds to: baseline before first vaccination. Vaccinee samples came from UK trials COV001 and COV002, including a single-blind randomized controlled phase 2/3 trial of AZD1222 (ChAdOx1 nCoV-19) in healthy adults. Trial participant PBMC samples were collected at day 0 and day 28 after the second dose for TCRbeta chain sequencing. The CDR3 regions of human TCRbeta chains were analyzed by immunosequencing. The authors' pipeline ran thus. TCRs in the repertoires were compared against a reference library of SARS-CoV-2-specific TCRs that had been generated with the MIRA antigen-specificity platform. Breadth was defined as the fraction of unique TCRs that were SARS-CoV-2-associated. Depth was defined as the fraction of total T cells that were SARS-CoV-2-associated. Using the MIRA data, every spike-specific TCR was mapped to the spike region that the TCR reacted to and assigned to either a CD4 or a CD8 class. Log10-transformed breadth and depth values were compared by one-way ANOVA with Sidak's multiple comparisons tests. The source is immuneACCESS, and TCRdb retained only in-frame sequences with V and J called. Part of the clones is not carried over; for the studies checked, unresolved V genes explain less than half of this, and the remainder is unexplained. The V and J calls and clone size come from that table; D and trimming were worked out from the DNA. The sample table holds 97,000 or so clones, of which about four fifths were seen once. Jointly, the top ten make up 17% of the sample.

The CDR3 runs 12 residues from the cysteine to the phenylalanine. The CDR3 DNA has 36 bases and is translated from base 1. Trimming at the junction amounts to 5 bases on V and 9 bases on J, and the germline ends lie 13 bases apart. Via the germline V gene, CDR1 is SGHTA and CDR2 FQGNSA. The source was peripheral blood, collected on day 0 of AZD1222 vaccination. The V and J segments used are TRBV7-2 and TRBJ1-1; a confident D gene designation cannot be given. This TCR derives from an adult in good health. In nucleotide form, the sequence is TGTGCCAGCAGCCGAAGTCGGCACCAAGCTTTCTTT. Translated, this gives CASSRSRHQAFF.